This T cell receptor beta chain was captured by sequencing in a study of immune cell composition in non-small cell lung cancer. The study's findings and limits: It was not proven that tumour-reactive clones equal dominant tumour-associated clones. Lung squamous cell carcinoma tumours had significantly higher top 10 clone scores and productive clonality than lung adenocarcinoma.

A word on this clone: No antigen is known for it.

The table came from immunoSEQ multiplex PCR; TCRdb's copy has only in-frame clones and leaves some out. The sample consists of approximately 13,000 clones, 81% of them appearing once. The CDR3 is made up of 15 amino acids. Between the trimmed V and J ends, which lost 0 bases and 4 bases, there was a span of 14 bases. The germline gives CDR1 SGDLS, CDR2 YYNGEE. The sequence came from a human donor with non-small cell lung cancer. Input material: lung tumor tissue. The chain carries TRBV9 and TRBJ2-7, with a weak D call TRBD1 (6 bases). The CDR3 protein is CASSVAQDSLYEQYF. The CDR3 bases are TGTGCCAGCAGCGTAGCACAGGACAGTTTGTACGAGCAGTACTTC.